Below, one T cell receptor beta chain is given with its context. Its cognate antigen has yet to be identified. Base qualities were left out, and no much larger clone turns up one base away. V is shortened by 8 bases, J by 3 bases, and the region joining them spans 13 bases. The CDR3 numbers 14 residues from cysteine through phenylalanine. Solely the CDR3 DNA is kept, with 42 bases framed from the first base. Looking up the germline V gene yields CDR1 MDHEN and CDR2 SYDVKM. TCRbeta CDR3 regions were amplified from genomic DNA using the immunoSEQ Assay, a bias-controlled multiplex PCR. As for the authors' bioinformatics: Within the assay, amplification of reference gene primers was used to estimate how many nucleated cells each sample contained. To quantify the absolute abundance of each unique TCRbeta CDR3 rearrangement, sequence reads were collapsed and filtered. For each sample, productive Simpson clonality was calculated as the square root of Simpson's diversity index across productive rearrangements. TCRdb took this table from immuneACCESS and kept in-frame rearrangements with V and J called. Such tables lack part of the clones; where checked against another copy, unresolved V genes explain under half of the gap, and the rest is unexplained. Clone size and the V and J calls come from that table; the DNA yielded D and trimming. Recorded for this sample are around 180,000 clones; roughly 83% of them occurred a single time. The ten largest make up about 8.6% of the sample.

This entry belongs to a study of blood T cell repertoires in COVID-19 (dated by TCRdb to 2018 to 2020). As for the study more broadly: Samples from collaborators originated in the United States, Italy and Spain and spanned both the acute and convalescent phases of COVID-19. The prospective study material was composed of cDNA or gDNA derived from T cells, B-cell-depleted T cells, or PBMCs. Deeply sampled blood TCRbeta repertoires from subjects exposed to, actively infected with, or recovered from COVID-19 were included in the dataset. The repertoires were released in a freely available public database meant as a resource for research on the immune response to SARS-CoV-2. The samples were drawn from two sources: the first 160 participants of the ongoing ImmuneRACE study, and 1,254 subjects contributed by 6 global collaborators. A de-identified subject ID, COVID-19 status, age in years and sex were almost always included in the sample metadata. Where available, HLA class I and class II types were taken from metadata supplied by the sample provider and were not determined by assay-based typing. The research as a whole found: The amount of clinical and demographic metadata varied by source and participant and was provided uncurated.

Participants in the prospective study were aged roughly 18 to 89 years, lived in about two dozen United States geographic areas, and enrolled through a virtual design. In the prospective study, cohorts were assigned on the basis of participant-reported clinical history obtained from a screening survey and a study questionnaire. ImmuneRACE Cohort 3 recovered participants were defined by two consecutive negative NP/OP PCR tests, healthcare professional clearance, or symptom resolution. In the prospective study, mobile phlebotomists collected whole blood, serum and a nasopharyngeal or oropharyngeal swab from each participant. Additional blood draws and questionnaires over an approximately 2-month period could optionally be provided by prospective study participants. Blood samples from the prospective study were shipped frozen or at room temperature prior to DNA extraction.

The V gene is TRBV28 and the J gene is TRBJ1-4, with a weak D call of TRBD1 (6 bases match). The material sequenced was PBMCs or T cells enriched from blood (not recorded which). This clonotype was sampled from a woman in her 30s who had recovered from COVID-19. The CDR3 protein is CASAIQGSNEKLFF. The DNA sequence follows: TGTGCCAGCGCAATACAGGGATCTAATGAAAAACTGTTTTTT.